The clone carrying this T cell receptor beta chain was seen ten or more times. The antigen is unknown. The data belong to a study of molecular identifiers for immune sequencing clone quantification. On the study more broadly: Replicate RNA from approximately 20,000 or 100,000 naive CD8 T cells formed five aliquots; four were sequenced.

TCRdb re-analysed the PCR reads in MiXCR, keeping a single row per CDR3 protein. The sample contains 37,000 or so distinct CDR3 sequences, approximately 18% of which appear only once. Study findings and constraints: Clones carrying above 20 RNA copies accounted for over 98% of effector molecules, under 1% in naive cells. With a barcode shared among identical TCR molecules, highly expanded clone sizes could be underestimated.

CD8+CD4-CCR7+CD45RA+ cells were sorted as naive CD8 T cells. CDR1 is MDHEN and CDR2 is SYDVKM in the germline V gene. Between the trimmed V and J ends, which lost 3 bases and 7 bases, there was a span of 10 bases. The CDR3 runs to 14 residues. This sequence was found in a human donor in good health. Some libraries in this study had Jurkat cell RNA spiked in. Sequenced sample: naive CD8+ T cells from blood, with Jurkat cell RNA spiked in. Documented subset: FACS-sorted CD8+CD4-CCR7+CD45RA+ naive T cells. This rearrangement joins TRBV28 to TRBJ1-6, with D uncertain. CDR3 in DNA: TGTGCCAGCAGTTTCGTAGGCGGAAATTCACCCCTCCACTTT. Translation: CASSFVGGNSPLHF.